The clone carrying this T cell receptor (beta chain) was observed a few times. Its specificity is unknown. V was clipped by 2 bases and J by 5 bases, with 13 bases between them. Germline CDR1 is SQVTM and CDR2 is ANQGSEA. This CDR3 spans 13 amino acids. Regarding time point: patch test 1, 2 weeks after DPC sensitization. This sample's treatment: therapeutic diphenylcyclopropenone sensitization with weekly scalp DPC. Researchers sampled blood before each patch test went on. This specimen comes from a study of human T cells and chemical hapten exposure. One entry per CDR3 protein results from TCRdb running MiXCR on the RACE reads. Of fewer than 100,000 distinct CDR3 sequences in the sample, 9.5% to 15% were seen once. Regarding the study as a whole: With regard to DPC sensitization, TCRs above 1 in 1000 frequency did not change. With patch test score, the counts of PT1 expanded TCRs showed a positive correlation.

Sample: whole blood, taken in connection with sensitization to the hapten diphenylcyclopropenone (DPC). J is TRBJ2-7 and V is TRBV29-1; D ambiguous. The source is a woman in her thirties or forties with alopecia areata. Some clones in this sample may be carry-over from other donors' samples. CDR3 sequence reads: CSVEREQSNEQYF. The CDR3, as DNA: TGCAGCGTTGAAAGGGAACAGTCTAACGAGCAGTACTTC.